Each of the 32 T cell receptor beta chains below was sequenced from the same sample in a study of EBV T-cell therapy then PD-1 blockade in nasopharyngeal carcinoma. Treatment reported: AdE1-LMPpoly-expanded autologous EBV-specific T-cell therapy followed by anti-PD-1 nivolumab. These receptors are not linked to any known antigen. Clones were sequenced by immunoSEQ multiplex PCR, and TCRdb holds only the in-frame ones, with some missing. The sample carries about 20,000 clones, roughly 83% recorded once. Sequenced here: CD8+ T cells from blood, sampled around day 34 from a patient whose treatment included autologous EBV-specific T cells and nivolumab. Receptors originate from a man aged 40-49 years with nasopharyngeal carcinoma.

This clone was observed once. This sequence joins TRBV4-1 and TRBJ1-2; tentatively, D is TRBD1 (5 bases). The CDR3 consists of 16 residues. Trimming cost V 6 bases and J 8 bases, with 25 bases left between them. The V gene's germline CDR1 is MGHRA and CDR2 YSYEKL. In DNA, the CDR3 is TGCGCCAGCAGACACGGGGCGGGGAGGGCCTTAGGGGGCTACACCTTC. Amino acid sequence: CASRHGAGRALGGYTF.

The chain uses TRBV4-3 and TRBJ1-1; maybe TRBD1 (6 bases). Germline V gene sequence: CDR1 LGHNA, CDR2 YSLEER. This CDR3 is 13 amino acids long. V was clipped by 7 bases and J by 4 bases, with 13 bases between them. The DNA for the CDR3 is TGCGCCAGCAAGTTCAGGGGAGGCACTGAAGCTTTCTTT. Protein product: CASKFRGGTEAFF.

This clone occurred once. The chain recombines TRBV7-9 with TRBJ2-7; 9 bases are a match to TRBD1. Trimming at V came to 5 bases and at J to 3 bases, leaving 5 bases not matched to a gene. Germline CDR1 reads SEHNR; CDR2 reads FQNEAQ (reference sequence). The CDR3 extends over 14 amino acids. The CDR3 bases are TGTGCCAGCAGCGGAGCGGGACAGGGCTACGAGCAGTACTTC. The encoded protein is CASSGAGQGYEQYF.

The chain joins TRBV9 to TRBJ2-7; 11 nucleotides align to TRBD1. CDR3 size: 14 residues. The ends lost 0 bases at V and 5 bases at J; junction bases unmatched: 1. CDR1 is SGDLS, CDR2 YYNGEE, per germline. The CDR3 loop reads CASSVEGQGDEQYF. For the CDR3, the DNA is TGTGCCAGCAGCGTAGAGGGACAGGGGGACGAGCAGTACTTC.

This rearrangement joins TRBV6-5 to TRBJ1-5, with 7 bases fitting TRBD1. The CDR3 covers 14 residues. Looked up from germline, CDR1 is MNHEY and CDR2 is SVGAGI. V shed 10 bases and J 2 bases; nucleotides not matched to a gene: 8. The CDR3 reads CATRQGAGNQPQHF. The CDR3 nucleotides are TGTGCCACCAGACAGGGTGCCGGCAATCAGCCCCAGCATTTT.

J is TRBJ2-1 and V is TRBV29-1; a weak D match, TRBD1 (6 bases). The CDR3 runs to 16 residues. Per germline, CDR1 SQVTM and CDR2 ANQGSEA. Between the trimmed V and J ends, which lost 1 base and 4 bases, there was a span of 17 bases. CDR3 in DNA: TGCAGCGTTGAAGGTCGCCCAGGGGTTGCATACAATGAGCAGTTCTTC. This gives the protein CSVEGRPGVAYNEQFF.

The rearrangement joins TRBV7-9 to TRBJ1-2; 10 positions agree with TRBD1. CDR1 SEHNR and CDR2 FQNEAQ come from the germline V gene (reference sequence). The CDR3 contains 16 residues. Unmatched junction bases numbered 3, after V lost 2 bases and J lost 0 bases. The CDR3 is CASSLLGQGPNYGYTF. In DNA form, the CDR3 reads TGTGCCAGCAGCTTACTGGGACAGGGGCCTAACTATGGCTACACCTTC.

This rearrangement joins TRBV16 to TRBJ1-1; D is possibly TRBD1 (5 bases). The CDR3 contains 15 residues. The germline V gene encodes CDR1 KGHSY and CDR2 FQNENV. The V end lost 1 base, the J end lost 0 bases, and 9 bases lay between the germline ends. CDR3 DNA: TGTGCCAGCAGCCAATTCGACAGTTTGAACACTGAAGCTTTCTTT. This encodes CASSQFDSLNTEAFF. The full variable domain, in which reference TRBV16 and TRBJ1-1 provide the parts outside the CDR3, is GEEVAQTPKHLVRGEGQKAKLYCAPIKGHSYVFWYQQVLKNEFKFLISFQNENVFDETGMPKERFSAKCLPNSPCSLEIQATKLEDSAVYFCASSQFDSLNTEAFFGQGTRLTVV.

The J gene is TRBJ2-1, the V gene TRBV6-4; 7 bases align to TRBD2. In germline, CDR1 is MRHNA, CDR2 SNTAGT. The trim removed 3 bases at V and 0 bases at J, leaving 2 bases unmatched. The CDR3 totals 15 residues. CDR3 in DNA: TGTGCCAGCAGTGAATCGGGGGGCTCCTACAATGAGCAGTTCTTC. Residues: CASSESGGSYNEQFF.

The chain carries TRBV7-9 and TRBJ2-1; 9 bases match TRBD2. The ends lost 2 bases at V and 4 bases at J; junction bases unmatched: 3. This CDR3 has 15 residues. Germline CDR1 and CDR2: SEHNR and FQNEAQ (reference sequence). The CDR3 nucleotides read TGTGCCAGCAGCTTAATGGGACTAGCTTACAATGAGCAGTTCTTC. Protein product: CASSLMGLAYNEQFF.

This clone has a single count. The gene calls are TRBV13 and TRBJ2-3; TRBD1 might be the D (6 bases). Trimming shortened V by 2 bases and J by 5 bases, and 14 bases separated the two germline ends. This CDR3 contains 15 residues. Germline V gene data show CDR1 as PRHDT and CDR2 as FYEKMQ (reference sequence). The CDR3 spells CASSLTQGLLDTQYF. The DNA of the CDR3 is TGTGCCAGCAGCTTAACACAGGGTCTATTAGATACGCAGTATTTT.

This rearrangement joins TRBV7-8 to TRBJ1-5; tentatively, D is TRBD1 (6 bases). The CDR3 consists of 15 residues. Trimming left V 2 bases short and J 7 bases short, with 15 bases between. Per germline, CDR1 SGHVS and CDR2 FQNEAQ. The CDR3 reads CASSLSRGAGQPQHF. DNA of the CDR3: TGTGCCAGCAGCTTAAGCAGGGGCGCTGGACAGCCCCAGCATTTT.

The chain is built from TRBV19 and TRBJ2-1, with no clear D. The CDR3 totals 12 residues. From germline, CDR1 is LNHDA and CDR2 SQIVND (reference sequence). V was shortened by 5 bases and J by 10 bases, with 12 bases between the two germline ends. The chain's CDR3 is CASSRPVEEQFF. The CDR3 DNA is TGTGCCAGTAGTCGGCCAGTTGAAGAGCAGTTCTTC.

The chain uses TRBV7-2 and TRBJ2-7; D is perhaps TRBD1 (5 bases). The germline CDR1 and CDR2 sequences are SGHTA and FQGNSA. This CDR3 is 14 amino acids long. The V end lost 2 bases, the J end lost 5 bases, and 13 bases lay between the germline ends. The CDR3 loop reads CASSLIGRADEQYF. CDR3 in DNA: TGTGCCAGCAGCTTAATAGGCAGGGCCGACGAGCAGTACTTC.

This rearrangement joins TRBV4-3 to TRBJ2-7; 7 bases fit TRBD1. CDR3 length: 13 residues. V trimming: 2 bases; J trimming: 6 bases; junction bases outside the gene matches: 4. Germline lookup yields CDR1 LGHNA and CDR2 YSLEER. CDR3 residues: CASSQNRGSEQYF. CDR3 nucleotides: TGCGCCAGCAGCCAAAACAGGGGTTCCGAGCAGTACTTC.

The V call is TRBV30, the J call TRBJ2-7; a weak D match, TRBD1 (6 bases). Germline V gene sequence: CDR1 GTSNPN, CDR2 SVGIG (reference sequence). The V end lost 3 bases, the J end lost 2 bases, and 8 bases lay between the germline ends. The CDR3 loop spans 12 amino acids. The CDR3 is CAWRRDTYEQYF. The CDR3 bases are TGTGCCTGGAGGAGGGACACCTACGAGCAGTACTTC.

The chain uses TRBV6-6 and TRBJ2-1, with D uncertain. CDR3 size: 15 residues. Germline lookup yields CDR1 MNHNY and CDR2 SVGAGI (reference sequence). Trimming removed 6 bases at V and 0 bases at J, with 12 bases between. CDR3 region: CASRIDAYSYNEQFF. The CDR3 nucleotides are TGTGCCAGCAGAATTGACGCTTACTCCTACAATGAGCAGTTCTTC.

The chain has TRBV6-4 and TRBJ1-1, with D possibly being TRBD1 (6 bases). The CDR3 totals 13 residues. CDR1 is MRHNA and CDR2 is SNTAGT in the germline V gene. The V end was cut by 3 bases, the J end by 8 bases, with 13 bases between. The CDR3 DNA reads TGTGCCAGCAGTGATGGGGGCTACAGAGAAGCTTTCTTT. It encodes CASSDGGYREAFF.

This rearrangement joins TRBV28 to TRBJ2-1; maybe TRBD2 (7 bases). The V end was cut by 7 bases, the J end by 5 bases, with 18 bases between. The CDR3 totals 15 residues. Germline loops: CDR1 MDHEN, CDR2 SYDVKM. In DNA, the CDR3 is TGTGCCAGCATCCCTTACGGCGGGGGCCACAATGAGCAGTTCTTC. Translation: CASIPYGGGHNEQFF.

The V and J genes are TRBV27 and TRBJ2-7; 11 bases agree with TRBD2. The CDR3 extends over 15 amino acids. The ends lost 0 bases at V and 7 bases at J; junction bases unmatched: 5. Germline CDR1 and CDR2: MNHEY and SMNVEV (reference sequence). Written as DNA, the CDR3 is TGTGCCAGCAGTTTATCGTCTAGCGGGGGGTCGGAGCAGTACTTC. Translation gives CASSLSSSGGSEQYF.

This rearrangement joins TRBV29-1 to TRBJ1-2, with 9 bases identical to TRBD1. The V gene's germline CDR1 is SQVTM and CDR2 ANQGSEA. This CDR3 comprises 12 residues. Trimming at V came to 7 bases and at J to 6 bases, leaving 6 bases not matched to a gene. The CDR3 nucleotides are TGCAGCGCCTGGACAGGGGCGAATGGCTACACCTTC. Translating gives CSAWTGANGYTF.

This chain uses TRBV28 with TRBJ2-7, with a tentative D call TRBD1 (5 bases). The CDR3 is made up of 13 amino acids. Trimming pared 3 bases from V and 3 bases from J, leaving 9 bases between. Germline V gene lookup returns CDR1 MDHEN and CDR2 SYDVKM. CDR3 amino acids: CASSLDTNYEQYF. CDR3 nucleotides: TGTGCCAGCAGTTTGGACACCAACTACGAGCAGTACTTC.

The chain carries TRBV7-3 and TRBJ2-2, with 7 bases aligning to TRBD1. Germline CDR1 reads SGHTA; CDR2 reads FQGTGA. Trimming cost V 4 bases and J 5 bases; bases outside gene matches: 1. The CDR3 length is 13 residues. The CDR3 region has the DNA TGTGCCAGCAGCTCACAGGGGACCGGGGAGCTGTTTTTT. Encoded protein: CASSSQGTGELFF. The whole variable domain, filled in from reference TRBV7-3 and TRBJ2-2, reads GAGVSQTPSNKVTEKGKYVELRCDPISGHTALYWYRQSLGQGPEFLIYFQGTGAADDSGLPNDRFFAVRPEGSVSTLKIQRTERGDSAVYLCASSSQGTGELFFGEGSRLTVL.

In this sample, this clone turned up a few times. In DNA form, the CDR3 reads TGCAGTGCTATATGGGGGGAGACCCAGTACTTC. It yields the protein CSAIWGETQYF. The gene calls are TRBV20-1 and TRBJ2-5, with D possibly being TRBD1 or TRBD2 (5 bases each). The V end was cut by 4 bases, the J end by 5 bases, with 8 bases between. The CDR3 is made up of 11 amino acids. Germline V gives CDR1 DFQATT, CDR2 SNEGSKA (reference sequence).

The table lists this clone with a count of one. The rearrangement links TRBV6-1 to TRBJ2-3; 13 bases fit TRBD2. CDR1 and CDR2 from the germline V gene are MNHNS and SASEGT. V was clipped by 2 bases and J by 4 bases; unmatched bases: 0. The CDR3 extends over 15 amino acids. In DNA, the CDR3 is TGTGCCAGCAGTGAAACTAGCGGGGGGGCAGATACGCAGTATTTT. Its protein is CASSETSGGADTQYF.

This chain uses TRBV9 with TRBJ2-5; TRBD2 matches 14 bases. V shed 4 bases and J 0 bases; nucleotides not matched to a gene: 8. CDR1 is SGDLS, CDR2 YYNGEE, per germline. This CDR3 has 18 amino acids. CDR3 bases: TGTGCCAGCAGCCCTAGGACTAGCGGGGGGATCTACCAAGAGACCCAGTACTTC. As protein: CASSPRTSGGIYQETQYF.

This chain uses TRBV25-1 with TRBJ1-6, with 9 bases lining up with TRBD1. The CDR3 covers 14 residues. CDR1 is MGHDK, CDR2 SYGVNS, per germline. J gave up 4 bases and V 6 bases, and 1 base lay outside the gene matches. CDR3 protein: CASRGTGYNSPLHF. CDR3 DNA: TGTGCCAGCAGGGGGACAGGGTATAATTCACCCCTCCACTTT.

This clone has more than one count but fewer than ten. The chain combines TRBV24-1 with TRBJ2-2; TRBD1 is a possible D gene (6 bases). Deletions cut 7 bases from V and 3 bases from J, with 17 bases between. The germline V gene encodes CDR1 KGHDR and CDR2 SFDVKD. CDR3 length: 16 residues. The CDR3 spells CATSPTSGTYTGELFF. The CDR3 coding sequence is TGTGCCACCAGCCCCACATCCGGGACATACACCGGGGAGCTGTTTTTT.

The chain couples TRBV7-6 to TRBJ2-5; TRBD2 matches at 9 bases. J lost 1 base, V lost 5 bases, and 8 bases had no gene match. The CDR3 has 16 amino acids. From germline, CDR1 is SGHVS and CDR2 FNYEAQ. CDR3 amino acids: CASSHRSSGGQETQYF. The CDR3 bases are TGTGCCAGCAGCCACCGGAGTAGCGGGGGCCAAGAGACCCAGTACTTC.

This rearrangement joins TRBV25-1 to TRBJ1-2, with D possibly matching TRBD1 (6 bases). Germline V lookup: CDR1 MGHDK, CDR2 SYGVNS. The V and J ends lost 5 bases and 4 bases respectively, with 26 bases between them. CDR3 length: 18 amino acids. CDR3 nucleotides: TGTGCCAGCAGTCATCCTCAGGGGACCAGAGAAATTACCTATGGCTACACCTTC. Translation: CASSHPQGTREITYGYTF.

The CDR3 sequence: CASSHTGGADGNEKLFF. The CDR3 DNA follows: TGTGCCAGCAGTCATACAGGGGGCGCGGACGGGAACGAAAAACTGTTTTTT. V usage is TRBV7-9 and J usage is TRBJ1-4; 9 bases are shared with TRBD1. The CDR3 contains 17 residues. The junction had 16 bases not matched to a gene; V was cut back by 6 bases and J by 8 bases. CDR1 is SEHNR and CDR2 is FQNEAQ in the germline V gene (reference sequence).

The V call is TRBV7-6, the J call TRBJ2-3; 14 positions match TRBD2. Germline V gene data show CDR1 as SGHVS and CDR2 as FNYEAQ. The CDR3 loop spans 20 amino acids. V lost 2 bases and J lost 0; bases outside the gene matches: 10. The DNA for the CDR3 is TGTGCCAGCAGCTTACCTGCCGGGACTAGCGGGGGCCCTAGCACAGATACGCAGTATTTT. It encodes CASSLPAGTSGGPSTDTQYF.